The 13 T cell receptor beta chains given below trace back to one sample, sequenced in a study of response to subunit inactivated influenza vaccine. TCRdb reprocessed the RT-PCR reads via MiXCR and lists one record per CDR3 protein. The sample holds around 760,000 distinct CDR3 sequences, around 13% seen once. The sample in question was PBMCs from blood, obtained less than 15 days before vaccination. These receptors all come from a man aged 50 to 60 who received an inactivated influenza vaccine.

Note on this clonotype: A junction boundary mismatches the germline segment, possibly from a read error. The V gene is TRBV3-1, the J gene TRBJ2-7; D is perhaps TRBD1 or TRBD2 (5 bases each). There are 18 residues in the CDR3. Germline lookup yields CDR1 LGHDT and CDR2 YNNKEL (reference sequence). The chain's CDR3 is CACSQDTWQGPSSYEQYF. CDR3 nucleotide sequence: TGTGCCTGCAGCCAAGATACGTGGCAGGGACCGAGCTCCTACGAGCAGTACTTC.

The sample holds many counts of this clonotype. The chain employs TRBV20-1 and TRBJ1-5, with 7 bases matching TRBD1. The CDR3 covers 13 residues. V dropped 6 bases and J dropped 0; count of bases not matched to a gene: 2. The germline V gene has CDR1 DFQATT and CDR2 SNEGSKA (reference sequence). The CDR3 reads CSAGQYSNQPQHF. CDR3 nucleotide sequence: TGCAGTGCGGGACAGTATAGCAATCAGCCCCAGCATTTT.

The table lists this clonotype with many counts. The chain has TRBV7-2 and TRBJ2-7; no firm D call. The V end was cut by 1 base, the J end by 2 bases, with 9 bases between. The V gene's germline CDR1 is SGHTA and CDR2 FQGNSA. There are 14 residues in the CDR3. CDR3: CASSLGAKTYEQYF. The CDR3 DNA sequence: TGTGCCAGCAGCTTAGGTGCCAAAACCTACGAGCAGTACTTC.

The CDR3 is CASSWWGNEQFF. CDR3 nucleotide sequence: TGTGCCAGCAGCTGGTGGGGGAATGAGCAGTTCTTC. The chain links TRBV7-2 to TRBJ2-1; D possibly uses TRBD1 or TRBD2 (5 bases each). V was pared by 4 bases and J by 7 bases, with 8 bases between. CDR3 size: 12 residues. Germline CDR1 and CDR2: SGHTA and FQGNSA. Variable domain in full (rest from reference TRBV7-2 and TRBJ2-1): GAGVSQSPSNKVTEKGKDVELRCDPISGHTALYWYRQSLGQGLEFLIYFQGNSAPDKSGLPSDRFSAERTGGSVSTLTIQRTQQEDSAVYLCASSWWGNEQFFGPGTRLTVL.

This clonotype was counted ten times or more. The chain uses TRBV20-1 and TRBJ2-1; 10 positions agree with TRBD1. Germline loops: CDR1 DFQATT, CDR2 SNEGSKA (reference sequence). This CDR3 is 10 amino acids long. J was trimmed by 15 bases and V by 4 bases; bases with no gene match: 3. CDR3 bases: TGCAGTGCTAAGAGGGACAGGGGGTTCTTC. This translates into CSAKRDRGFF.

This clonotype was detected only a few times. The chain links TRBV12-3 or TRBV12-4 to TRBJ2-7; 8 bases agree with TRBD1. The trim removed 6 bases at V and 2 bases at J, leaving 6 bases unmatched. The length of the CDR3 is 14 residues. The CDR3 nucleotides read TGTGCCAGCAGATACGGACAGGGACCCTACGAGCAGTACTTC. Its translation is CASRYGQGPYEQYF.

The V gene is TRBV5-1, the J gene TRBJ1-1; 7 bases map to TRBD1. J was trimmed by 0 bases and V by 4 bases; bases with no gene match: 6. This CDR3 is 15 amino acids long. Germline V gene data show CDR1 as SGHRS and CDR2 as YFSETQ. CDR3 sequence (DNA): TGCGCCAGCAGCCCCGGGACAGTTATGAACACTGAAGCTTTCTTT. It encodes CASSPGTVMNTEAFF. The variable domain in full, with the rest retrieved from reference TRBV5-1 and TRBJ1-1, is KAGVTQTPRYLIKTRGQQVTLSCSPISGHRSVSWYQQTPGQGLQFLFEYFSETQRNKGNFPGRFSGRQFSNSRSEMNVSTLELGDSALYLCASSPGTVMNTEAFFGQGTRLTVV.

The sample holds many counts of this clonotype. Germline is not matched at one junction end, which may reflect a read error. This chain's CDR3 is CASSSSGGSYNEQFF. The CDR3 DNA is TGTGCCAGCAGCTCTTCAGGAGGGAGCTACAATGAGCAGTTCTTC. The chain is built from TRBV5-1 and TRBJ2-1, with TRBD2 as a possible D gene (6 bases). Germline assignment: CDR1 SGHRS and CDR2 YFSETQ. The CDR3 is 15 residues long.

With respect to this clonotype: A much larger clone differs from this one at a single base, so this may be a read error. V usage is TRBV7-2 and J usage is TRBJ2-2; D unresolved. The germline gives CDR1 SGHTA, CDR2 FQGNSA. CDR3 length: 14 amino acids. V lost 2 bases to trimming and J lost 3 bases, with 7 bases between them. The CDR3 DNA sequence: TGTGCCAGCAGCTTATCGGTGTACACCGGGGAGCTGTTTTTT. Encoded protein: CASSLSVYTGELFF.

This clonotype was picked up a small number of times. This chain links TRBV7-3 with TRBJ2-2, with D unresolved. Germline loops: CDR1 SGHTA, CDR2 FQGTGA. V lost 1 base, J lost 7 bases, and 10 bases lay in between. The CDR3 sequence is 14 residues long. CDR3 in amino acids: CASSLNSHLGELFF. CDR3 nucleotide sequence: TGTGCCAGCAGCTTAAATAGCCATCTCGGGGAGCTGTTTTTT. Complete variable domain (other parts from reference TRBV7-3 and TRBJ2-2): GAGVSQTPSNKVTEKGKYVELRCDPISGHTALYWYRQSLGQGPEFLIYFQGTGAADDSGLPNDRFFAVRPEGSVSTLKIQRTERGDSAVYLCASSLNSHLGELFFGEGSRLTVL.

The chain recombines TRBV7-7 with TRBJ2-5; weak D call: TRBD2 (5 bases). V lost 5 bases, J lost 0 bases, and 13 bases lay in between. Germline V gene sequence: CDR1 SSHAT, CDR2 FNYEAQ (reference sequence). The length of the CDR3 is 15 residues. CDR3 loop: CASSPLGVNQETQYF. Here the CDR3 DNA reads TGTGCCAGCAGCCCCCTCGGGGTAAACCAAGAGACCCAGTACTTC.

This clonotype was observed a handful of times. The gene calls are TRBV4-1 and TRBJ2-1, with 8 nucleotides matching TRBD2. The length of the CDR3 is 16 residues. Trimming at V came to 4 bases and at J to 4 bases, leaving 9 bases not matched to a gene. The V gene's germline CDR1 is MGHRA and CDR2 YSYEKL. In nucleotides, the CDR3 is TGCGCCAGCAGCCGCGCTGTGGGACTAGAATACAATGAGCAGTTCTTC. This gives the protein CASSRAVGLEYNEQFF.

This clonotype was found a few times. The chain has TRBV2 and TRBJ2-3, with D possibly being TRBD2 (6 bases). From germline, CDR1 is SNHLY and CDR2 FYNNEI. The CDR3 has 14 residues. The V end lost 3 bases, the J end lost 4 bases, and 11 bases lay between the germline ends. The CDR3, as DNA: TGTGCCAGCAGTGACGGGAGAGGGGCAGATACGCAGTATTTT. This encodes CASSDGRGADTQYF. The full variable domain, completed using reference TRBV2 and TRBJ2-3, is EPEVTQTPSHQVTQMGQEVILRCVPISNHLYFYWYRQILGQKVEFLVSFYNNEISEKSEIFDDQFSVERPDGSNFTLKIRSTKLEDSAMYFCASSDGRGADTQYFGPGTRLTVL.